Presented here are 21 T cell receptor beta chains from one specimen sequenced in a study of T cell responses to AZD1222 COVID-19 vaccine. Assay used: immunoSEQ multiplex PCR; TCRdb lists only in-frame clones, some missing. The repertoire holds about 180,000 clones, with about 93% as singletons. The specimen was peripheral blood, collected 28 days after the second dose of the MenACWY control vaccine. The receptors shown here come from an adult who received the MenACWY meningococcal vaccine as a control.

The chain uses TRBV25-1 and TRBJ1-3, with D unresolved. The CDR3 loop spans 16 amino acids. Per the germline V gene, CDR1 is MGHDK and CDR2 is SYGVNS. V was trimmed by 2 bases and J by 3 bases, leaving 14 bases between them. The CDR3: CASSEALLSGGNTIYF. The CDR3 region has the DNA TGTGCCAGCAGTGAAGCCCTCCTATCGGGTGGAAACACCATATATTTT. Variable domain in full (rest from reference TRBV25-1 and TRBJ1-3): EADIYQTPRYLVIGTGKKITLECSQTMGHDKMYWYQQDPGMELHLIHYSYGVNSTEKGDLSSESTVSRIRTEHFPLTLESARPSHTSQYLCASSEALLSGGNTIYFGEGSWLTVV.

This chain joins TRBV5-1 and TRBJ1-2; weak D call: TRBD1 (6 bases). V was trimmed by 3 bases and J by 4 bases, leaving 10 bases between them. Germline CDR1 and CDR2: SGHRS and YFSETQ. The CDR3 spans 13 residues. The CDR3 nucleotides are TGCGCCAGCAGCTGGGACATCGGCTATGGCTACACCTTC. Translation gives CASSWDIGYGYTF.

This clone has a single count. This chain uses TRBV27 with TRBJ1-1; D remains ambiguous. Germline V gene lookup returns CDR1 MNHEY and CDR2 SMNVEV (reference sequence). The CDR3 is 14 residues long. V was cut by 1 base and J by 6 bases, with 12 bases left in between. The CDR3 loop is CASSLYGEGSEAFF. CDR3 nucleotides: TGTGCCAGCAGTTTATACGGAGAGGGTTCTGAAGCTTTCTTT.

The chain joins TRBV7-2 to TRBJ1-1; 7 bases agree with TRBD1. Trimming cost V 5 bases and J 0 bases; bases outside gene matches: 3. The CDR3 is made up of 14 amino acids. Germline V lookup: CDR1 SGHTA, CDR2 FQGNSA. CDR3 nucleotide sequence: TGTGCCAGCAGCCTGGACAGGTTGAACACTGAAGCTTTCTTT. Amino acids: CASSLDRLNTEAFF.

V gene TRBV5-1 combines with J gene TRBJ2-3, with D perhaps being TRBD1 or TRBD2 (6 bases each). Germline CDR1 SGHRS, CDR2 YFSETQ. Deletions cut 4 bases from V and 2 bases from J, with 20 bases between. The CDR3 is 17 amino acids. The CDR3 nucleotides read TGCGCCAGCAGCCCCCCGGGGGCAGGGCGATACACAGATACGCAGTATTTT. Protein sequence: CASSPPGAGRYTDTQYF.

The J gene is TRBJ2-7, the V gene TRBV5-1; D ambiguous. Trimming shortened V by 4 bases and J by 3 bases, and 8 bases separated the two germline ends. The CDR3 extends over 12 amino acids. Germline loops: CDR1 SGHRS, CDR2 YFSETQ. This chain's CDR3 is CASSLHSYEQYF. The DNA of the CDR3 is TGCGCCAGCAGCCTCCACAGCTACGAGCAGTACTTC.

The CDR3 protein is CASSQTGISYNEQFF. For the CDR3, the DNA is TGTGCCAGCAGCCAAACTGGGATCTCCTACAATGAGCAGTTCTTC. This chain connects TRBV2 to TRBJ2-1; D uncertain. Looked up from germline, CDR1 is SNHLY and CDR2 is FYNNEI. This CDR3 comprises 15 residues. V lost 6 bases and J 0 bases, leaving 12 bases between the germline ends.

V and J are TRBV5-4 and TRBJ2-2; D gene unclear. CDR3 length: 14 amino acids. Germline CDR1 SGHNT, CDR2 YYREEE (reference sequence). With 0 bases removed from V and 7 bases from J, the gap between germline ends came to 10 bases. The CDR3 DNA follows: TGTGCCAGCAGCTTGGTACTATCAGACGGGGAGCTGTTTTTT. Its translation is CASSLVLSDGELFF.

The rearrangement links TRBV6-1 to TRBJ2-7; TRBD1 matches at 8 bases. This CDR3 spans 15 amino acids. CDR1 is MNHNS and CDR2 is SASEGT in the germline V gene. V shed 1 base, J shed 1 base, and the junction held 3 bases outside the gene matches. The chain's CDR3 is CASSEVWTGSYEQYF. As DNA, the CDR3 is TGTGCCAGCAGTGAAGTTTGGACAGGGTCCTACGAGCAGTACTTC.

This rearrangement joins TRBV6-5 to TRBJ2-7; a weak D match, TRBD1 (5 bases). Trimming cost V 4 bases and J 2 bases, with 15 bases left between them. In germline, CDR1 is MNHEY, CDR2 SVGAGI. The CDR3 is 15 amino acids. In DNA, the CDR3 is TGTGCCAGCAGTTTGGCAGGGAAAGGGACCTACGAGCAGTACTTC. Encoded protein: CASSLAGKGTYEQYF.

The rearrangement uses TRBV25-1 and TRBJ1-2; 7 positions match TRBD1. Per germline, CDR1 MGHDK and CDR2 SYGVNS. V lost 4 bases and J lost 1; bases outside the gene matches: 3. The CDR3 covers 14 residues. The CDR3 spells CASSGQGGNYGYTF. CDR3 in DNA: TGTGCCAGCAGTGGACAGGGAGGTAACTATGGCTACACCTTC.

The chain uses TRBV5-4 and TRBJ2-1; 8 bases line up with TRBD1. With V trimmed by 0 bases and J by 2 bases, 4 bases remained unmatched. In germline, CDR1 is SGHNT, CDR2 YYREEE (reference sequence). This CDR3 spans 16 amino acids. The CDR3 protein is CASSLEGQVTYNEQFF. The CDR3 DNA follows: TGTGCCAGCAGCTTGGAGGGACAGGTCACCTACAATGAGCAGTTCTTC.

The chain links TRBV1 to TRBJ2-5; TRBD2 reflects the table's D call only, with no check against the DNA. TRBV1 is recorded as a pseudogene. CDR3 size: 13 residues. CDR3 loop: CTSAERGKETQYF. The CDR3 coding sequence is TGCACCAGCGCCGAGCGGGGAAAAGAGACCCAGTACTTC.

V and J are TRBV11-2 and TRBJ1-5, with D hard to call. CDR1 and CDR2 (germline): SGHAT, FQNNGV. The CDR3 is 15 amino acids. Trimming shortened V by 1 base and J by 3 bases, and 10 bases separated the two germline ends. Written as DNA, the CDR3 is TGTGCCAGCAGCTTAGCTGACTTAATCAATCAGCCCCAGCATTTT. It codes for CASSLADLINQPQHF.

The rearrangement links TRBV7-9 to TRBJ2-1, with D perhaps matching TRBD2 (5 bases). Between the trimmed V and J ends, which lost 3 bases and 7 bases, there was a span of 19 bases. CDR1 is SEHNR, CDR2 FQNEAQ, per germline (reference sequence). There are 16 residues in the CDR3. DNA for the CDR3: TGTGCCAGCAGCTTCAGAATCGAAGCGAGAGGGAATGAGCAGTTCTTC. Translating it yields CASSFRIEARGNEQFF.

The chain carries TRBV5-1 and TRBJ2-2; 9 bases are a match to TRBD2. This CDR3 is built from 15 residues. V was pared by 4 bases and J by 1 base, with 2 bases of the junction left unmatched. CDR1 SGHRS and CDR2 YFSETQ come from the germline V gene. In nucleotides, the CDR3 is TGCGCCAGCAGCGAGACTAGCGGGAACACCGGGGAGCTGTTTTTT. It yields the protein CASSETSGNTGELFF. The variable domain in full, completed from reference TRBV5-1 and TRBJ2-2, reads KAGVTQTPRYLIKTRGQQVTLSCSPISGHRSVSWYQQTPGQGLQFLFEYFSETQRNKGNFPGRFSGRQFSNSRSEMNVSTLELGDSALYLCASSETSGNTGELFFGEGSRLTVL.

The chain joins TRBV5-5 to TRBJ1-5; possibly TRBD1 for D (5 bases). V was pared by 1 base and J by 1 base, with 12 bases between. Germline loops: CDR1 SGHKS, CDR2 YYEKEE (reference sequence). This CDR3 region has 16 residues. CDR3 protein: CASSLSTGRSNQPQHF. The CDR3 DNA follows: TGTGCCAGCAGCTTGTCTACGGGGCGCAGCAATCAGCCCCAGCATTTT.

The V call is TRBV9, the J call TRBJ1-6, with 9 bases aligning to TRBD1. J lost 10 bases, V lost 4 bases, and 9 bases had no gene match. Germline V gene lookup returns CDR1 SGDLS and CDR2 YYNGEE. The CDR3 length is 15 residues. CDR3 sequence: CASSTHGTGSSPLHF. CDR3 in DNA: TGTGCCAGCAGCACTCATGGGACAGGGAGCTCACCCCTCCACTTT. The full variable domain, in which reference TRBV9 and TRBJ1-6 provide the parts outside the CDR3, is DSGVTQTPKHLITATGQRVTLRCSPRSGDLSVYWYQQSLDQGLQFLIQYYNGEERAKGNILERFSAQQFPDLHSELNLSSLELGDSALYFCASSTHGTGSSPLHFGNGTRLTVT.

The V gene is TRBV6-5, the J gene TRBJ1-5; the D gene is possibly TRBD1 (5 bases). Germline CDR1 MNHEY, CDR2 SVGAGI. V was cut by 0 bases and J by 5 bases, with 11 bases left in between. The CDR3 loop spans 15 amino acids. CDR3 sequence reads: CASSYSGVAHQPQHF. The CDR3 bases are TGTGCCAGCAGTTACTCGGGGGTTGCCCATCAGCCCCAGCATTTT.

Concerning this clone: Other DNA sequences in the sample encode the same CDR3. The rearrangement uses TRBV7-9 and TRBJ1-4; tentatively, D is TRBD1 (5 bases). CDR1 and CDR2 (germline): SEHNR, FQNEAQ (reference sequence). The V end was cut by 5 bases, the J end by 3 bases, with 10 bases between. The CDR3 has 14 residues. The CDR3 DNA reads as TGTGCCAGCAGCCCCCGGGGGGCTAATGAAAAACTGTTTTTT. It yields the protein CASSPRGANEKLFF.

The chain links TRBV5-4 to TRBJ1-2; 7 bases are a match to TRBD1. The length of the CDR3 is 16 residues. J was trimmed by 8 bases and V by 6 bases; bases with no gene match: 19. Germline CDR1 reads SGHNT; CDR2 reads YYREEE (reference sequence). As DNA, the CDR3 is TGTGCCAGCATCCCGGAGGACAGGTTCAAGACTCAAGGCTACACCTTC. It translates to CASIPEDRFKTQGYTF.